Below are 19 T cell receptor beta chains sequenced from a single sample in a study of T-cell memory formation after mild COVID-19. A single record per CDR3 protein comes from TCRdb applying MiXCR to the 5' RACE reads. The sample lists 430,000 or so distinct CDR3 sequences, around a quarter occurring once. The sequencing input was PBMCs or a T cell subset sorted from them (not recorded which). The source is an adult woman who had mild COVID-19 (a few samples of this study predate the infection). Cell type and time point are not known.

This clonotype was observed a few times. The rearrangement links TRBV20-1 to TRBJ1-1; unclear D gene. Trimming took 6 bases from V and 0 from J, leaving 26 bases between them. This CDR3 is built from 18 residues. Germline CDR1 reads DFQATT; CDR2 reads SNEGSKA (reference sequence). Written as DNA, the CDR3 is TGCAGTGCACAAGCCCTTGACCCCTCATTCGGAGTGAACACTGAAGCTTTCTTT. Protein: CSAQALDPSFGVNTEAFF.

This clonotype was found a few times. The V gene is TRBV4-2, the J gene TRBJ2-1, with D perhaps being TRBD1 or TRBD2 (5 bases each). Between the trimmed V and J ends, which lost 1 base and 8 bases, there was a span of 18 bases. Germline loops: CDR1 LGHNA, CDR2 YNFKEQ. There are 16 residues in the CDR3. CDR3: CASSQGGTSGVDEQFF. The CDR3 DNA follows: TGTGCCAGCAGCCAAGGGGGGACCTCCGGGGTCGATGAGCAGTTCTTC.

The chain combines TRBV11-2 with TRBJ2-1, with TRBD2 matching over 8 bases. V dropped 5 bases and J dropped 5; count of bases not matched to a gene: 8. Germline CDR1 reads SGHAT; CDR2 reads FQNNGV. The length of the CDR3 is 15 residues. The CDR3 region is CASSTGTRLDNEQFF. The CDR3 DNA reads TGTGCCAGCAGCACCGGGACTAGGTTAGACAATGAGCAGTTCTTC.

Only a few counts were recorded for this clonotype. The junction departs from germline at one end; a sequencing error may be responsible. The chain combines TRBV7-7 with TRBJ2-1; either TRBD1 or TRBD2 may fit D (5 bases each). CDR3 length: 14 amino acids. Germline V gene lookup returns CDR1 SSHAT and CDR2 FNYEAQ (reference sequence). The CDR3 reads CASSIGTADNEQFF. CDR3 nucleotides: TGTGCTAGCAGCATAGGGACCGCCGACAATGAGCAGTTCTTC.

This sequence joins TRBV30 and TRBJ1-2; maybe TRBD1 (6 bases). Trimming cost V 2 bases and J 2 bases, with 9 bases left between them. Germline assignment: CDR1 GTSNPN and CDR2 SVGIG (reference sequence). The CDR3 covers 13 residues. CDR3 sequence reads: CAWSLDRNYGYTF. CDR3 in DNA: TGTGCCTGGAGTCTCGACAGGAACTATGGCTACACCTTC. Using reference TRBV30 and TRBJ1-2 for the parts outside the CDR3, the full variable domain is SQTIHQWPATLVQPVGSPLSLECTVEGTSNPNLYWYRQAAGRGLQLLFYSVGIGQISSEVPQNLSASRPQDRQFILSSKKLLLSDSGFYLCAWSLDRNYGYTFGSGTRLTVV.

This clonotype was picked up a small number of times. The genes are TRBV12-3 or TRBV12-4 and TRBJ2-1; TRBD2 aligns across 12 bases. The ends lost 3 bases at V and 3 bases at J; junction bases unmatched: 9. This CDR3 is 18 amino acids long. CDR3: CASSFRLAGGNLYNEQFF. DNA for the CDR3: TGTGCCAGCAGTTTTAGGCTAGCGGGGGGGAATCTCTACAATGAGCAGTTCTTC.

This sequence joins TRBV15 and TRBJ1-6; 8 bases fit TRBD1. Germline CDR1 is LNHNV and CDR2 is YYDKDF (reference sequence). The ends lost 3 bases at V and 6 bases at J; junction bases unmatched: 4. The CDR3 runs 15 residues. The CDR3 is CATSSPDRANSPLHF. Here the CDR3 DNA reads TGTGCCACCAGCAGTCCGGACAGGGCTAATTCACCCCTCCACTTT.

This clonotype was observed a handful of times. The chain couples TRBV28 to TRBJ2-6; 7 nucleotides align to TRBD1. Unmatched junction bases numbered 3, after V lost 5 bases and J lost 2 bases. The CDR3 contains 15 residues. The germline V gene has CDR1 MDHEN and CDR2 SYDVKM. The CDR3 DNA follows: TGTGCCAGCAGTGCCGGGACAGCTGGGGCCAACGTCCTGACTTTC. This encodes CASSAGTAGANVLTF.

This clonotype was observed at least ten times. V usage is TRBV5-1 and J usage is TRBJ2-1; 10 nucleotides align to TRBD1. With 4 bases clipped from V and 8 bases from J, the junction kept 3 bases outside the gene matches. CDR1 is SGHRS and CDR2 is YFSETQ in the germline V gene. The CDR3 runs 13 residues. The CDR3 reads CASSPGQGYEQFF. The CDR3 DNA is TGCGCCAGCAGCCCGGGACAGGGGTATGAGCAGTTCTTC.

The sample holds a few counts of this clonotype. The chain carries TRBV5-6 and TRBJ2-2, with D hard to call. Germline V lookup: CDR1 SGHDT, CDR2 YYEEEE. The CDR3 covers 14 residues. Deletions cut 0 bases from V and 3 bases from J, with 6 bases between. CDR3 sequence: CASSLAGYTGELFF. CDR3 nucleotide sequence: TGTGCCAGCAGCTTGGCCGGATACACCGGGGAGCTGTTTTTT.

J is TRBJ1-1 and V is TRBV5-1; D unclear. The CDR3 covers 14 residues. The V gene's germline CDR1 is SGHRS and CDR2 YFSETQ. Trimming pared 4 bases from V and 1 base from J, leaving 11 bases between. The CDR3 protein is CASSLTTWNTEAFF. CDR3 nucleotides: TGCGCCAGCAGCCTCACCACATGGAACACTGAAGCTTTCTTT.

This clonotype turned up a few times. The J gene is TRBJ2-7, the V gene TRBV2; perhaps TRBD2 as D (6 bases). The CDR3 spans 14 residues. V was trimmed by 10 bases and J by 4 bases, leaving 20 bases between them. The V gene's germline CDR1 is SNHLY and CDR2 FYNNEI. The CDR3 loop is CATTLGGIGYEQYF. CDR3 nucleotide sequence: TGTGCCACCACCCTCGGAGGGATAGGATACGAGCAGTACTTC.

The chain couples TRBV5-4 to TRBJ2-2; 7 bases agree with TRBD2. The CDR3 has 16 amino acids. The germline CDR1 and CDR2 sequences are SGHNT and YYREEE (reference sequence). Unmatched junction bases numbered 7, after V lost 5 bases and J lost 0 bases. CDR3 in amino acids: CASSRLAVSNTGELFF. CDR3 coding DNA: TGTGCCAGCAGTCGTCTAGCGGTATCGAACACCGGGGAGCTGTTTTTT.

This clonotype appeared a few times. This chain uses TRBV5-1 with TRBJ1-1; D is uncertain. The CDR3 sequence is 15 residues long. CDR1 SGHRS and CDR2 YFSETQ come from the germline V gene. Deletions cut 0 bases from V and 9 bases from J, with 18 bases between. CDR3 sequence: CASSLAQRAGEKAFF. The CDR3 coding sequence is TGCGCCAGCAGCTTGGCACAGCGGGCCGGGGAGAAAGCTTTCTTT.

The sample holds a few counts of this clonotype. This chain connects TRBV7-9 to TRBJ1-4; D may be TRBD1 (5 bases). The V gene lost 1 base and the J gene lost 8 bases, with 20 bases spanning the gap. Germline V lookup: CDR1 SEHNR, CDR2 FQNEAQ (reference sequence). The CDR3 covers 17 residues. The CDR3: CASSLGSAGDVGEKLFF. In nucleotides, the CDR3 is TGTGCCAGCAGCTTAGGTAGCGCGGGGGACGTCGGCGAAAAACTGTTTTTT.

The genes are TRBV24-1 and TRBJ2-7; tentatively, D is TRBD2 (6 bases). CDR1 and CDR2 (germline): KGHDR, SFDVKD. The CDR3 is made up of 14 amino acids. V was shortened by 7 bases and J by 2 bases, with 14 bases between the two germline ends. This CDR3 is CATSIGGGTYEQYF. CDR3 in DNA: TGTGCCACCAGCATCGGGGGTGGCACCTACGAGCAGTACTTC.

This clonotype has only a few counts. The J gene is TRBJ2-5, the V gene TRBV3-1; 7 bases match TRBD2. The ends lost 7 bases at V and 2 bases at J; junction bases unmatched: 16. Germline assignment: CDR1 LGHDT and CDR2 YNNKEL (reference sequence). The CDR3 length is 17 residues. This CDR3 is CASTHGSLGGKQETQYF. In DNA, the CDR3 is TGTGCCAGCACCCACGGGTCCCTGGGGGGGAAACAAGAGACCCAGTACTTC.

The CDR3 DNA reads as TGTGCCACCAGCAGAGATATGCAGCCCTCCTACGAGCAGTACTTC. Its protein product is CATSRDMQPSYEQYF. The chain couples TRBV15 to TRBJ2-7; D is ambiguous. The CDR3 is 15 residues long. Germline V gene sequence: CDR1 LNHNV, CDR2 YYDKDF (reference sequence). V gave up 0 bases and J gave up 0 bases, with 9 bases separating them. The full variable domain, in which reference TRBV15 and TRBJ2-7 provide the parts outside the CDR3, is DAMVIQNPRYQVTQFGKPVTLSCSQTLNHNVMYWYQQKSSQAPKLLFHYYDKDFNNEADTPDNFQSRRPNTSFCFLDIRSPGLGDTAMYLCATSRDMQPSYEQYFGPGTRLTVT.

This chain links TRBV6-2 or TRBV6-3 with TRBJ1-1, with TRBD1 matching over 11 bases. The V and J ends lost 3 bases and 5 bases, in that order; junction bases with no gene match: 5. CDR1 is MNHEY, CDR2 SVGEGT, per germline. This CDR3 contains 15 residues. CDR3 in amino acids: CASSYEGTGGTEAFF. CDR3 nucleotides: TGTGCCAGCAGTTATGAAGGGACAGGGGGTACTGAAGCTTTCTTT.